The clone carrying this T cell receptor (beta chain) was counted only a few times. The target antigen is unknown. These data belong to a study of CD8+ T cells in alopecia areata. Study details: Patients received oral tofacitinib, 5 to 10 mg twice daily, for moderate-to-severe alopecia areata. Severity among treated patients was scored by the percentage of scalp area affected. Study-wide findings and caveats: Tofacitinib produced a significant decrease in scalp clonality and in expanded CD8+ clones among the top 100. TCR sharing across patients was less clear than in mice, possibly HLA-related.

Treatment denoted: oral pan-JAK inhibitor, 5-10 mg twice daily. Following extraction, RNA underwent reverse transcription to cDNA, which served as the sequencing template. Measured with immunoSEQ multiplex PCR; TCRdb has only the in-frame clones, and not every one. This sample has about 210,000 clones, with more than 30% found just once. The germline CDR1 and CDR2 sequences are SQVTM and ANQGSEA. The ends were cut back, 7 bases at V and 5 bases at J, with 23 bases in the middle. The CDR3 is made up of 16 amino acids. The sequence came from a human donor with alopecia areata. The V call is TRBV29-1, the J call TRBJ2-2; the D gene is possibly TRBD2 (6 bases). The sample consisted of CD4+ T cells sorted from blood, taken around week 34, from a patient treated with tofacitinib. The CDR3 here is CSAKDRDSSRTGELFF. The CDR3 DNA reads TGCAGCGCGAAAGACCGGGACTCGAGTCGGACCGGGGAGCTGTTTTTT.